The 16 T cell receptor beta chains in this list originate from one sample, sequenced in a study of regulatory T cells in long-lasting Graves disease (dated by TCRdb to the early 2020s). The library was obtained by multiplex PCR. The instrument given in TCRdb is Illumina HiSeq 4000. CDR3 regions were amplified by Arm-PCR with iRepertoire HTBI primers to construct TCR beta libraries. Clones were called with MiXCR by TCRdb after fastp trimmed the public reads at Q25, and only in-frame beta chains were retained. CDR3 protein sequences are deduplicated, and each keeps its most common genes and DNA. Here the sample has a few hundred thousand distinct CDR3 sequences; roughly 12% occur a single time. The ten largest make up roughly a tenth of the sample. This specimen's time point label, per the study, means: newly diagnosed GD, antithyroid drugs for less than 3 months. For both TCR sequencing and RNA sequencing, RNA was extracted from PBMCs in TRIzol.

These same data were also listed under a study on T cells in Graves' hyperthyroidism and ophthalmopathy.

Sequencing was performed on peripheral blood mononuclear cells (PBMCs), taken at new diagnosis, from a patient treated with antithyroid drugs. The receptors come from a man aged 25 to 40 with Graves disease. Donor details come from another sample of the same person, matched by shared clones.

The chain has TRBV20-1 and TRBJ2-3, with D perhaps TRBD2 (5 bases). The J call is in doubt because the DNA end fits TRBJ2-7 better. This CDR3 is 14 amino acids long. CDR1 and CDR2 (germline): DFQATT, SNEGSKA (reference sequence). CDR3 sequence (DNA): TGCAGTGCTAGAGATCTACGACTACTGGGCGAGCAGTACTTC. Protein product: CSARDLRLLGEQYF.

A few counts support this clonotype. A single base separates this from a much larger clone, so it may be a read error. The CDR3 DNA follows: TGTGCCAGCAGCTTAGCCGCTCAGGCCTGGGGAGGCTGCACCTTC. Translation gives CASSLAAQAWGGCTF. The rearrangement joins TRBV7-6 to TRBJ1-2, with no clear D. The germline V gene encodes CDR1 SGHVS and CDR2 FNYEAQ. The CDR3 is 15 amino acids. Drawing the rest from reference TRBV7-6 and TRBJ1-2, the complete variable domain is GAGVSQSPRYKVTKRGQDVALRCDPISGHVSLYWYRQALGQGPEFLTYFNYEAQQDKSGLPNDRFSAERPEGSISTLTIQRTEQRDSAMYRCASSLAAQAWGGCTFGSGTRLTVV.

At least ten counts were recorded for this clonotype. The chain recombines TRBV20-1 with TRBJ2-7, with 7 bases that match TRBD1. This CDR3 is built from 13 residues. The V segment lost 6 bases and the J segment 4 bases; nucleotides outside the gene matches: 9. CDR1 and CDR2 (germline): DFQATT, SNEGSKA (reference sequence). The CDR3 DNA sequence: TGCAGTGCATGGACAGGAAGGTTTTACGAGCAGTACTTC. It translates to CSAWTGRFYEQYF.

This clonotype was detected many times. The DNA for the CDR3 is TGTGCCAGCAGTGAATCAGGGACCGCCTCCTACGAGCAGTACTTC. Encoded protein: CASSESGTASYEQYF. The V and J genes are TRBV2 and TRBJ2-7; D is perhaps TRBD1 or TRBD2 (5 bases each). Trimming left V 2 bases short and J 0 bases short, with 11 bases between. Germline assignment: CDR1 SNHLY and CDR2 FYNNEI. CDR3 length: 15 residues.

This clonotype came up many times. V usage is TRBV11-1 and J usage is TRBJ2-1; perhaps TRBD2 as D (6 bases). The CDR3 is made up of 16 amino acids. Trimming removed 5 bases at V and 6 bases at J, with 20 bases between. Looked up from germline, CDR1 is SGHAT and CDR2 is FQDESV (reference sequence). CDR3 protein: CASSLGGDRPFNEQFF. The CDR3 nucleotides read TGTGCCAGCAGCCTCGGCGGGGACCGCCCTTTCAATGAGCAGTTCTTC.

This clonotype has ten or more counts. The chain is built from TRBV6-2 or TRBV6-3 and TRBJ2-1, with D possibly TRBD2 on 6 matching bases. This CDR3 spans 18 amino acids. The germline CDR1 and CDR2 sequences are MNHEY and SVGEGT. Trimming cost V 0 bases and J 0 bases, with 15 bases left between them. CDR3 DNA: TGTGCCAGCAGTTACTCCCCCGCCGGGAGAACCTCCTACAATGAGCAGTTCTTC. Translating it yields CASSYSPAGRTSYNEQFF.

At least ten counts were recorded for this clonotype. This sequence joins TRBV29-1 and TRBJ2-5; tentatively, D is TRBD1 (6 bases). The CDR3 is 14 residues long. V lost 7 bases and J lost 5, with 20 bases in between. Germline CDR1 SQVTM, CDR2 ANQGSEA. DNA of the CDR3: TGCAGCGCCAACGCCCCCGGACAGAGGGAGACCCAGTACTTC. It encodes CSANAPGQRETQYF.

In this sample, this clonotype turned up many times. The gene calls are TRBV10-3 and TRBJ1-1, with D possibly matching TRBD1 (5 bases). V was trimmed by 6 bases and J by 0 bases, leaving 11 bases between them. Germline V gene lookup returns CDR1 ENHRY and CDR2 SYGVKD. The CDR3 sequence is 14 residues long. The CDR3 nucleotides read TGTGCCATCAGAGGGACGGGCATGAACACTGAAGCTTTCTTT. Translated: CAIRGTGMNTEAFF.

As to this clonotype: A much larger clone sits a single nucleotide away, making a read error possible. The chain combines TRBV7-8 with TRBJ1-1; TRBD1 aligns across 10 bases. The CDR3 loop spans 18 amino acids. Germline V gives CDR1 SGHVS, CDR2 FQNEAQ. The CDR3 protein is CASSSPIATGGDFTGAFF. The CDR3 bases are TGTGCCAGCAGCTCCCCCATTGCGACAGGGGGCGATTTCACTGGAGCTTTCTTT.

This rearrangement joins TRBV29-1 to TRBJ2-3, with 12 bases lining up with TRBD2. This CDR3 region has 15 residues. J lost 2 bases, V lost 5 bases, and 5 bases had no gene match. Germline V lookup: CDR1 SQVTM, CDR2 ANQGSEA. The DNA of the CDR3 is TGCAGCGTTTCGCGGACTAGCGGGATCACAGATACGCAGTATTTT. It codes for CSVSRTSGITDTQYF.

This clonotype has at least ten counts. The genes are TRBV2 and TRBJ1-1; D not resolved. This CDR3 region has 13 residues. CDR1 and CDR2 from the germline V gene are SNHLY and FYNNEI. V was cut by 8 bases and J by 3 bases, with 13 bases left in between. The CDR3 here is CASLRTRDTEAFF. CDR3 bases: TGTGCCAGCCTCAGAACGAGGGACACTGAAGCTTTCTTT.

The V and J genes are TRBV29-1 and TRBJ1-1; D gene ambiguous. Trimming removed 2 bases at V and 1 base at J, with 14 bases between. Germline assignment: CDR1 SQVTM and CDR2 ANQGSEA. The CDR3 totals 15 residues. DNA of the CDR3: TGCAGCGTTGAAACTCGAGGAGGGAGGAACACTGAAGCTTTCTTT. Translated: CSVETRGGRNTEAFF.

This clonotype was picked up many times. This chain connects TRBV24-1 to TRBJ2-1, with D unclear. CDR1 and CDR2 (germline): KGHDR, SFDVKD. V was cut by 4 bases and J by 4 bases, with 10 bases left in between. The CDR3 runs to 14 residues. The CDR3 sequence: CATSDVSGYNEQFF. CDR3 coding DNA: TGTGCCACCAGTGACGTCTCTGGATACAATGAGCAGTTCTTC.

Ten or more counts support this clonotype. This chain uses TRBV29-1 with TRBJ2-7; the match to TRBD1 covers 7 bases. The CDR3 extends over 15 amino acids. V lost 1 base to trimming and J lost 2 bases; unmatched junction nucleotides: 8. Germline V gene sequence: CDR1 SQVTM, CDR2 ANQGSEA. Written as DNA, the CDR3 is TGCAGCGTTGAAGTGCCAGGGGGATTGGCCTACGAGCAGTACTTC. Its protein is CSVEVPGGLAYEQYF.

This clonotype was seen a few times. The V and J genes are TRBV20-1 and TRBJ2-3; the D is unclear. CDR1 is DFQATT, CDR2 SNEGSKA, per germline (reference sequence). Trimming shortened V by 4 bases and J by 3 bases, and 14 bases separated the two germline ends. The length of the CDR3 is 14 residues. The CDR3 loop is CSAIPGQQTDTQYF. The CDR3 nucleotides read TGCAGTGCTATACCGGGCCAGCAAACAGATACGCAGTATTTT.

This clonotype was observed many times. The rearrangement uses TRBV12-3 or TRBV12-4 and TRBJ2-7, with D possibly being TRBD2 (6 bases). Trimming pared 5 bases from V and 0 bases from J, leaving 14 bases between. The CDR3 has 15 amino acids. CDR3 in amino acids: CASSPGGWGSYEQYF. DNA for the CDR3: TGTGCCAGCAGTCCCGGAGGGTGGGGCTCCTACGAGCAGTACTTC.